A single TCR beta chain is shown here with its context. This clonotype was observed a handful of times. What this receptor recognizes is not known. The sample holds no much larger clone one base away, and base qualities are not on file. The sample's time point, from its label and the paper: patch test 1, 2 weeks after DPC sensitization. Reading the label with the study, this specimen's treatment or condition is: therapeutic diphenylcyclopropenone sensitization with weekly scalp DPC. Blood at each patch-test visit was drawn before the patch test was applied. Patients were considered eligible if aged 18 to 70, diagnosed with alopecia and deemed suitable for DPC therapy, and patients were excluded if pregnant. Total RNA was extracted from unfractionated whole blood that had been collected in Tempus Blood RNA tubes. The CDR3 contains 14 residues, cysteine and phenylalanine counted. Solely the CDR3 DNA is kept, with 42 bases framed from the first base. The junction shows trimming of 6 bases on V and 0 bases on J, plus 11 bases between the germline ends.

The record originates from a study of human T cells and chemical hapten exposure (dated by TCRdb to the early 2020s). In terms of the full investigation: For sensitization, 2% DPC in acetone was applied to a roughly 2 cm by roughly 2 cm area of upper inner arm skin. The patient cohort, mostly female, included alopecia areata with under or over 50% scalp involvement, alopecia totalis and alopecia universalis. About 27 alopecia patients gave blood for TCR sequencing at one to four time points (pre-sensitization, 2, 6 and 24 weeks). Throughout the study period of around 24 weeks, patients also received therapeutic DPC doses to the scalp every week. The libraries were sequenced as a pool, and the TCR yield per sample differed mostly because of small variations in library volumes within the pool. Patient blood was sampled pre-sensitization (week 0) and at 2, 6 and about 24 weeks after DPC sensitization. Patch tests used Finn chambers with 0.01% DPC on the upper back, scored after 6 days by International Contact Dermatitis Research Group standards. This study followed changes in the peripheral blood TCR repertoire in vivo during primary and secondary sensitization of alopecia patients to the hapten diphenylcyclopropenone (DPC).

Libraries were built with RACE. TCRdb shows the sequencer as NextSeq 500. During library preparation, unique molecular identifiers were attached to individual cDNA molecules so that TCRs could be counted quantitatively and reproducibly. From each blood RNA sample, both TCR alpha and TCR beta chains were sequenced. Processing in the source paper ran as follows. A median of approximately 100,000 TCRs per sample was observed, with a range of about 23,224 to 700,000. V, J and CDR3 annotation of the TCR reads was performed with the Decombinator software suite. For the PS versus PT1 abundance plots, all samples were subsampled to the same number of TCRs (28,000). TCRs were defined as expanded if absent before sensitization and observed at least eight times at the 2-week time point. The public reads were quality trimmed at Q25 with fastp and then assembled into clones with MiXCR by TCRdb, keeping productive beta chains. Rows with one shared CDR3 protein collapse into an entry with the most common genes and DNA. The V and J calls come from TCRdb's annotation, not from the publication. Within this sample are 65,000 to 85,000 distinct CDR3 sequences, with about 12% of them counted one time only. Of the sample, roughly 4% falls within the top ten clones.

Points the paper makes about the study in general: After repeated subsampling, changes were observed in the strength of the expansion versus patch-test correlation and in the threshold at which the correlation became significant. Because every patient had alopecia, a presumed autoimmune disease, the patients' immune response might differ from that of healthy individuals. Compared with pre-sensitization or healthy control sets, expanded TCRs formed significantly more large CDR3 similarity clusters, which is consistent with antigen-driven responses. DPC sensitization did not change the number of TCRs with a frequency above 1 in 1000, and there was no evidence of changes in global repertoire structure. The number of PT1 expanded TCRs positively correlated with patch test score, significant at thresholds 8, 16 and 32 but not 4.

This clonotype was sampled from a woman aged 55 to 70 with alopecia areata. Some clones in this sample may be carry-over from other donors' samples. The specimen comprised whole blood, sampled in connection with sensitization to the hapten diphenylcyclopropenone (DPC). This chain is built from TRBV12-3 or TRBV12-4 and TRBJ2-5; there is no confident call for the D gene. The CDR3 region reads CASRSRTYQETQYF. The nucleotide sequence reads TGTGCCAGCAGATCCCGGACCTACCAAGAGACCCAGTACTTC.